These 31 T cell receptor beta chains were sequenced from one sample in a study of T cell responses to AZD1222 COVID-19 vaccine. Only in-frame clones appear in the TCRdb table, and some are missing; sequencing was by immunoSEQ multiplex PCR. The sample consists of some 130,000 clones, 80% to 90% of them appearing once. This material consisted of peripheral blood, taken on day 0 of AZD1222 vaccination. The receptors come from an adult in good health.

The gene calls are TRBV4-2 and TRBJ2-3, with TRBD2 identical over 12 bases. The CDR3 sequence is 18 residues long. Germline trimming cut 1 base from V and 0 bases from J; bases unmatched to any gene: 5. Germline V gene lookup returns CDR1 LGHNA and CDR2 YNFKEQ. CDR3 nucleotides: TGTGCCAGCAGCCAAGCCGGGACTAGCGGGTCTAGCACAGATACGCAGTATTTT. As protein: CASSQAGTSGSSTDTQYF.

The J gene is TRBJ2-7, the V gene TRBV2, with TRBD1 as a possible D gene (5 bases). Germline V lookup: CDR1 SNHLY, CDR2 FYNNEI. The CDR3 is 12 residues long. V shed 8 bases and J shed 2 bases, with 10 bases lying between them. CDR3 amino acids: CASLTDTYEQYF. In DNA form, the CDR3 reads TGTGCCAGCCTGACGGACACCTACGAGCAGTACTTC.

The V and J genes are TRBV7-9 and TRBJ2-5, with D unclear. The V and J ends lost 1 base and 0 bases respectively, with 9 bases between them. This CDR3 has 15 residues. Germline CDR1 reads SEHNR; CDR2 reads FQNEAQ (reference sequence). CDR3 sequence (DNA): TGTGCCAGCAGCTTAGTGGTACAGAACCAAGAGACCCAGTACTTC. It encodes CASSLVVQNQETQYF.

This clone was seen only a few times. CDR3 in DNA: TGTGCCAGCAGCCCGGGAGAGTTTAACACTGAAGCTTTCTTT. The encoded protein is CASSPGEFNTEAFF. This chain connects TRBV7-8 to TRBJ1-1; D is ambiguous. Germline loops: CDR1 SGHVS, CDR2 FQNEAQ. V lost 5 bases, J lost 2 bases, and 12 bases lay in between. The CDR3 consists of 14 residues.

CDR3 sequence: CASSLYRTSVETQYF. CDR3 nucleotides: TGTGCCAGCTCTCTCTATCGGACTAGCGTAGAGACCCAGTACTTC. The chain employs TRBV18 and TRBJ2-5, with TRBD2 matching over 9 bases. This CDR3 contains 15 residues. The germline CDR1 and CDR2 sequences are KGHSH and LQKENI. Germline trimming cut 6 bases from V and 4 bases from J; bases unmatched to any gene: 9.

The count of this clone is one. V gene TRBV5-6 combines with J gene TRBJ1-1, with D perhaps TRBD1 (5 bases). The CDR3 is 15 residues long. Trimming removed 5 bases at V and 1 base at J, with 15 bases between. Germline CDR1 and CDR2: SGHDT and YYEEEE. The CDR3 is CASRVGFRGNTEAFF. The CDR3 DNA follows: TGTGCCAGCAGAGTAGGATTTAGGGGGAACACTGAAGCTTTCTTT.

The rearrangement links TRBV28 to TRBJ2-7; 10 positions agree with TRBD1. The CDR3 runs 14 residues. Losses at the gene ends were 6 bases for V and 2 bases for J; bases not matched to a gene: 4. Germline loops: CDR1 MDHEN, CDR2 SYDVKM. Here the CDR3 DNA reads TGTGCCAGCAGCCTAGGACAGGGGGCCTACGAGCAGTACTTC. This translates into CASSLGQGAYEQYF.

The chain joins TRBV5-6 to TRBJ1-5, with D possibly TRBD1 on 5 matching bases. Trimming took off 4 bases at V and 0 bases at J, with 20 bases between the two ends. This CDR3 contains 18 residues. The germline V gene encodes CDR1 SGHDT and CDR2 YYEEEE. CDR3 in amino acids: CASSLGGTRRYSNQPQHF. CDR3 bases: TGTGCCAGCAGCCTCGGGGGGACGCGAAGATATAGCAATCAGCCCCAGCATTTT.

This chain joins TRBV4-2 and TRBJ2-5; perhaps D is TRBD1 or TRBD2 (5 bases each). Germline CDR1 LGHNA, CDR2 YNFKEQ. The CDR3 totals 15 residues. V was shortened by 5 bases and J by 4 bases, with 17 bases between the two germline ends. The CDR3 sequence is CASSAGYSVIETQYF. The CDR3 nucleotides are TGTGCCAGCAGCGCAGGGTATAGCGTCATAGAGACCCAGTACTTC.

V is TRBV10-3 and J is TRBJ2-1; 7 bases are shared with TRBD2. From germline, CDR1 is ENHRY and CDR2 SYGVKD. The CDR3 has 13 amino acids. With V trimmed by 3 bases and J by 9 bases, 5 bases remained unmatched. The DNA of the CDR3 is TGTGCCATCAGTGACGCCGGGAGGACTGAGCAGTTCTTC. It codes for CAISDAGRTEQFF.

The V gene is TRBV6-5, the J gene TRBJ1-2; D is undetermined. Trimming took off 6 bases at V and 5 bases at J, with 13 bases between the two ends. CDR1 is MNHEY, CDR2 SVGAGI, per germline. The CDR3 runs to 13 residues. Here the CDR3 DNA reads TGTGCCAGCAGATCCGACAACCCTTATGGCTACACCTTC. This sequence encodes CASRSDNPYGYTF.

This clone was observed a few times. The V gene is TRBV6-2 or TRBV6-3, the J gene TRBJ2-7; 11 bases fit TRBD2. The V gene's germline CDR1 is MNHEY and CDR2 SVGEGT. This CDR3 region has 15 residues. J gave up 4 bases and V 6 bases, and 8 bases lay outside the gene matches. The CDR3 spells CASSGTSGLRYEQYF. CDR3 bases: TGTGCCAGCAGCGGGACTAGCGGACTTCGTTACGAGCAGTACTTC.

This chain's CDR3 is CASSPRGQGNYGYTF. Here the CDR3 DNA reads TGTGCCAGTAGCCCCCGAGGGCAGGGGAACTATGGCTACACCTTC. The chain joins TRBV19 to TRBJ1-2, with D perhaps matching TRBD1 (6 bases). V was cut by 6 bases and J by 2 bases, with 16 bases left in between. The CDR3 spans 15 residues. The germline V gene encodes CDR1 LNHDA and CDR2 SQIVND (reference sequence).

The V gene is TRBV5-5, the J gene TRBJ2-7; D is ambiguous. Trimming left V 4 bases short and J 6 bases short, with 8 bases between. Germline-derived CDR1 and CDR2 are SGHKS and YYEKEE (reference sequence). This CDR3 is built from 11 residues. The CDR3 protein is CASSLVSEQYF. CDR3 DNA: TGTGCCAGCAGCCTCGTGAGCGAGCAGTACTTC.

The gene calls are TRBV25-1 and TRBJ1-4, with 10 bases aligning to TRBD1. Germline V lookup: CDR1 MGHDK, CDR2 SYGVNS. The trim removed 3 bases at V and 8 bases at J, leaving 9 bases unmatched. CDR3 length equals 16 residues. CDR3 loop: CASSDPLDRGGEKLFF. For the CDR3, the DNA is TGTGCCAGCAGTGATCCTCTGGACAGGGGGGGAGAAAAACTGTTTTTT.

V gene TRBV28 combines with J gene TRBJ2-7; D is tentatively TRBD1 or TRBD2 (5 bases each). This CDR3 is built from 13 residues. V gave up 10 bases and J gave up 0 bases, with 13 bases separating them. The germline V gene encodes CDR1 MDHEN and CDR2 SYDVKM. CDR3 bases: TGTGCCATCTCCGGGACGGTCTCCTACGAGCAGTACTTC. This codes for CAISGTVSYEQYF.

The V and J genes are TRBV18 and TRBJ1-2; D is uncertain. V dropped 2 bases and J dropped 3 bases, with 16 bases sitting between them. Germline V lookup: CDR1 KGHSH, CDR2 LQKENI. The length of the CDR3 is 16 residues. The CDR3 loop reads CASSPTPEGTDYGYTF. The CDR3 DNA reads TGTGCCAGCTCACCAACTCCAGAGGGAACGGACTATGGCTACACCTTC.

The chain has TRBV5-4 and TRBJ1-1; 9 bases are shared with TRBD1. The J segment lost 6 bases and the V segment lost 7 bases, leaving 7 bases of the junction unmatched. This CDR3 is built from 13 residues. Germline assignment: CDR1 SGHNT and CDR2 YYREEE (reference sequence). The CDR3 is CASELQGAAEAFF. The CDR3, as DNA: TGTGCCAGCGAGCTACAGGGGGCGGCTGAAGCTTTCTTT.

The chain employs TRBV18 and TRBJ1-2; 7 bases line up with TRBD1. V lost 5 bases and J lost 6; bases outside the gene matches: 6. Germline V gene sequence: CDR1 KGHSH, CDR2 LQKENI. This CDR3 is 13 amino acids long. The CDR3 DNA reads as TGTGCCAGCTCAGAAGGACAGGAGGATGGCTACACCTTC. Translating it yields CASSEGQEDGYTF.

This sequence joins TRBV11-3 and TRBJ2-2; no definite D call. The CDR3 is 15 amino acids. V shed 5 bases and J shed 5 bases, with 15 bases lying between them. CDR1 and CDR2 (germline): SGHNT, YENEEA. CDR3 amino acids: CASSLSPSGTGELFF. The CDR3 nucleotides read TGTGCCAGCAGCCTATCCCCCTCAGGTACCGGGGAGCTGTTTTTT. Full variable domain (rest looked up from reference TRBV11-3 and TRBJ2-2): EAGVVQSPRYKIIEKKQPVAFWCNPISGHNTLYWYLQNLGQGPELLIRYENEEAVDDSQLPKDRFSAERLKGVDSTLKIQPAELGDSAVYLCASSLSPSGTGELFFGEGSRLTVL.

The chain recombines TRBV4-1 with TRBJ2-2, with D tentatively TRBD2 (5 bases). Germline CDR1 is MGHRA and CDR2 is YSYEKL. There are 18 residues in the CDR3. Trimming took 0 bases from V and 1 from J, leaving 15 bases between them. CDR3 DNA sequence: TGCGCCAGCAGCCAAGAAATGTTACTAGTTGGGAACACCGGGGAGCTGTTTTTT. Protein: CASSQEMLLVGNTGELFF.

This rearrangement joins TRBV9 to TRBJ2-1, with 10 bases that match TRBD2. CDR3 length equals 14 residues. Germline V gives CDR1 SGDLS, CDR2 YYNGEE. V lost 0 bases and J lost 9; bases outside the gene matches: 3. CDR3 nucleotides: TGTGCCAGCAGCGTAGTTAGGACTAGCGGTGAGCAGTTCTTC. This codes for CASSVVRTSGEQFF.

The rearrangement uses TRBV5-6 and TRBJ1-1, with TRBD1 matching over 8 bases. The CDR3 is made up of 15 amino acids. Trimming cost V 4 bases and J 4 bases; bases outside gene matches: 9. Per the germline V gene, CDR1 is SGHDT and CDR2 is YYEEEE. CDR3 in DNA: TGTGCCAGCAGCGTAGGTTGGACAGGGTTCACTGAAGCTTTCTTT. Amino acid sequence: CASSVGWTGFTEAFF.

The V and J genes are TRBV25-1 and TRBJ2-7; D gene unclear. Per the germline V gene, CDR1 is MGHDK and CDR2 is SYGVNS. The V and J ends lost 1 base and 5 bases respectively, with 9 bases between them. The CDR3 has 13 amino acids. CDR3 coding DNA: TGTGCCAGCAGTGAATCGGGCGGCGACGAGCAGTACTTC. Its translation is CASSESGGDEQYF.

This clone was observed a handful of times. Different DNA sequences within this sample yield the same CDR3. The chain is built from TRBV7-2 and TRBJ2-7, with 7 bases that match TRBD2. CDR1 is SGHTA and CDR2 is FQGNSA in the germline V gene. After removal of 6 bases from V and 0 bases from J, the junction contained 5 bases not matched to a gene. CDR3 size: 14 residues. CDR3 in DNA: TGTGCCAGCAGGGCCGGCGGGAGCTCCTACGAGCAGTACTTC. This codes for CASRAGGSSYEQYF.

The table lists this clone with a few counts. The chain links TRBV4-1 to TRBJ1-5; D unresolved. V was shortened by 0 bases and J by 3 bases, with 6 bases between the two germline ends. Germline V gene sequence: CDR1 MGHRA, CDR2 YSYEKL. The CDR3 covers 14 residues. The CDR3 DNA reads TGCGCCAGCAGCCAAGATGTTGCCAATCAGCCCCAGCATTTT. Its protein product is CASSQDVANQPQHF.

The chain links TRBV27 to TRBJ2-1, with 8 bases fitting TRBD2. Germline V gene lookup returns CDR1 MNHEY and CDR2 SMNVEV (reference sequence). V shed 5 bases, J shed 7 bases, and the junction held 10 bases outside the gene matches. The CDR3 sequence is 15 residues long. Written as DNA, the CDR3 is TGTGCCAGCAGTCGAAACAGCGGGAGTATTAATGAGCAGTTCTTC. Translating gives CASSRNSGSINEQFF.

The chain employs TRBV6-5 and TRBJ1-5; the D is unclear. Trimming left V 2 bases short and J 8 bases short, with 13 bases between. Germline CDR1 reads MNHEY; CDR2 reads SVGAGI. This CDR3 comprises 14 residues. The CDR3 DNA follows: TGTGCCAGCAGTTACACGTCCCGAGCGGAGCCCCAGCATTTT. Translation gives CASSYTSRAEPQHF.

The gene calls are TRBV3-1 (or the pseudogene TRBV3-2) and TRBJ1-1; D may be TRBD1 (5 bases). Trimming pared 2 bases from V and 5 bases from J, leaving 12 bases between. This CDR3 contains 14 residues. Germline lookup yields CDR1 LGHDT and CDR2 YNNKEL (reference sequence). The CDR3 here is CASSQSGAGTEAFF. The CDR3 nucleotides read TGTGCCAGCAGCCAATCGGGTGCAGGGACTGAAGCTTTCTTT.

The gene calls are TRBV11-3 and TRBJ2-1; no clear D gene. This CDR3 has 13 amino acids. The ends were cut back, 0 bases at V and 7 bases at J, with 7 bases in the middle. CDR1 and CDR2 (germline): SGHNT, YENEEA. CDR3 region: CASSLERSNEQFF. The DNA for the CDR3 is TGTGCCAGCAGCTTAGAGAGGTCAAATGAGCAGTTCTTC.

The chain carries TRBV5-1 and TRBJ2-5; 8 bases agree with TRBD2. The CDR3 totals 15 residues. V lost 0 bases, J lost 1 base, and 2 bases stayed unmatched. The V gene's germline CDR1 is SGHRS and CDR2 YFSETQ. CDR3 nucleotide sequence: TGCGCCAGCAGCTTGGCGGGGGGGCTCCAAGAGACCCAGTACTTC. This sequence encodes CASSLAGGLQETQYF.